This T cell receptor (beta chain) was captured in a study of early T cells in non-severe SARS-CoV-2 infection. At the level of the study: The chains were unpaired, and the sequenced material was bulk RNA from unsorted whole blood.

Germline CDR1 reads SQVTM; CDR2 reads ANQGSEA. The CDR3 extends over 14 amino acids. The ends lost 7 bases at V and 2 bases at J; junction bases unmatched: 8. The study, taken as a whole, reports: Matching with VDJdb favored anti-spike CD8 responses (missing private and CD4 specificities).

The library protocol tagged individual cDNA molecules with unique molecular identifiers. Each CDR3 protein is one row after TCRdb ran MiXCR on the 5' RACE reads. The sample gives tens of thousands of distinct CDR3 sequences, about an eighth of which show up once; 3% to 4.5% is in the top ten. Comment on this clonotype: Its antigen is unknown.

The chain is built from TRBV29-1 and TRBJ2-1; 7 bases align to TRBD2. The TCR originated in an adult who was a healthcare worker with PCR-confirmed SARS-CoV-2 infection or an uninfected control (not recorded which). The specimen sequenced was whole blood. CDR3 DNA sequence: TGCAGCGCCGTTAGCGGGCCAGCCTACAATGAGCAGTTCTTC. As protein: CSAVSGPAYNEQFF.